This section outlines one TCR beta chain sequence together with its context. Repertoires were generated with immunoSEQ multiplex PCR, while TCRdb's copy carries only in-frame clones and drops some. Among 20,000 to 25,000 clones listed, 88% were seen once. This record belongs to a study of OX40 agonist ivuxolimab in advanced cancers. The overall study: Patients assigned to dose escalation were diagnosed with hepatocellular carcinoma, melanoma, renal cell or head and neck cancer.

The CDR3 has 16 residues. Trimming removed 4 bases from V and 0 bases from J, with 12 bases in between. The germline V gene has CDR1 KGHSH and CDR2 LQKENI. This TCR was sampled from an adult with an advanced solid tumor such as melanoma, head and neck, liver or kidney cancer. The gene calls are TRBV18 and TRBJ2-2; D is possibly TRBD2 (5 bases). The material sequenced was CD4+ or CD8+ T cells sorted from blood, taken in a trial of the OX40 agonist ivuxolimab. The CDR3 reads CASSRFGKTNTGELFF. CDR3 coding DNA: TGTGCCAGCTCACGCTTCGGGAAAACGAACACCGGGGAGCTGTTTTTT. The whole variable domain, filled in from reference TRBV18 and TRBJ2-2, reads NAGVMQNPRHLVRRRGQEARLRCSPMKGHSHVYWYRQLPEEGLKFMVYLQKENIIDESGMPKERFSAEFPKEGPSILRIQQVVRGDSAAYFCASSRFGKTNTGELFFGEGSRLTVL.